This is a list of T cell receptor beta chains from one sample in a study of shared clonotypes between healthy human individuals. The protocol was immunoSEQ multiplex PCR, while the TCRdb copy is restricted to in-frame clones and leaves out a portion. The table lists about 2.1 million clones, roughly 93% of them singletons, with about 1.6% in the top ten. The sequencing sample was made of naive CD8+ T cells from PBMCs. These receptors originate from a man between 18 and 35 years old in good health. Some clones in this sample may be carry-over from other donors' samples. The CDR3 runs from the conserved cysteine through the conserved F or W. A D gene is named only where the DNA matches it firmly. Where a row states a size, it is once, few, many or the class of an expanded clone; other rows omit it.

V gene: TRBV5-6
D gene: -
clone size: once
J gene: TRBJ2-7
CDR3 DNA: TGTGCCAGCAGCTTGCGTGTGCAGGGGATGGTCCACGAGCAGTACTTC
CDR3 protein: CASSLRVQGMVHEQYF

V gene: TRBV7-6
D gene: -
clone size: -
J gene: TRBJ1-5
CDR3 DNA: TGTGCCAGCAGCTTACAGGTGGGGGAGAGGAATCAGCCCCAGCATTTT
CDR3 protein: CASSLQVGERNQPQHF

V gene: TRBV28
D gene: TRBD1
clone size: -
J gene: TRBJ2-7
CDR3 DNA: TGTGCCAGCAGTACGCCGGGACAGGGGGAATACGAGCAGTACTTC
CDR3 protein: CASSTPGQGEYEQYF

V gene: TRBV7-2
D gene: -
clone size: once
J gene: TRBJ2-7
CDR3 DNA: TGTGCCAGCAGCCCGGTAGGAAATTACGAGCAGTACTTC
CDR3 protein: CASSPVGNYEQYF

V gene: TRBV7-9
D gene: -
clone size: -
J gene: TRBJ1-1
CDR3 DNA: TGTGCCAGCAGCTTAGAAGGGTTGGGCAGGGTGGACACTGAAGCTTTCTTT
CDR3 protein: CASSLEGLGRVDTEAFF

V gene: TRBV7-2
D gene: -
clone size: few
J gene: TRBJ2-2
CDR3 DNA: TGTGCCAGCAGCCCCTCCGGGGAGCTGTTTTTT
CDR3 protein: CASSPSGELFF

V gene: TRBV15
D gene: TRBD2
clone size: -
J gene: TRBJ2-1
CDR3 DNA: TGTGCCACCAAGCTAGCGGGAGAATACAATGAGCAGTTCTTC
CDR3 protein: CATKLAGEYNEQFF

V gene: TRBV29-1
D gene: -
clone size: -
J gene: TRBJ2-7
CDR3 DNA: TGCAGCGGTATGGGGGATCACCCCGAGCAGTACTTC
CDR3 protein: CSGMGDHPEQYF

V gene: TRBV27
D gene: TRBD1
clone size: -
J gene: TRBJ2-1
CDR3 DNA: TGTGCCAGCAGTCCCTCGAGGGGGCAGGTTGAGCAGTTCTTC
CDR3 protein: CASSPSRGQVEQFF

V gene: TRBV30
D gene: -
clone size: -
J gene: TRBJ2-1
CDR3 DNA: TGTGCCTGGAGGCAGAGCTCCTACAATGAGCAGTTCTTC
CDR3 protein: CAWRQSSYNEQFF

V gene: TRBV11-2
D gene: -
clone size: -
J gene: TRBJ2-1
CDR3 DNA: TGTGCCAGCAGCTTACGTGGTAGCTCCTACAATGAGCAGTTCTTC
CDR3 protein: CASSLRGSSYNEQFF

V gene: TRBV7-5
D gene: -
clone size: -
J gene: TRBJ2-1
CDR3 DNA: TGTGCCAGAAGCTTTAGCAGAGACAATGAGCAGTTCTTC
CDR3 protein: CARSFSRDNEQFF

V gene: TRBV2
D gene: TRBD2
clone size: -
J gene: TRBJ2-1
CDR3 DNA: TGTGCCAGCAAAAAAGGTAGCGGGAGCTCCTACAATGAGCAGTTCTTC
CDR3 protein: CASKKGSGSSYNEQFF

V gene: TRBV5-1
D gene: -
clone size: -
J gene: TRBJ2-7
CDR3 DNA: TGCGCCAGCAGGGATCCCATGGGATACGAGCAGTACTTC
CDR3 protein: CASRDPMGYEQYF

V gene: TRBV28
D gene: TRBD2
clone size: -
J gene: TRBJ2-1
CDR3 DNA: TGTGCCAGCAGTTCCCTAGCTGGACTAGCGAGACACAATGAGCAGTTCTTC
CDR3 protein: CASSSLAGLARHNEQFF

V gene: TRBV6-6
D gene: TRBD2
clone size: -
J gene: TRBJ2-1
CDR3 DNA: TGTGCCAGCAGTTACTCGGGCGGGGGTATGGAGCAGTTCTTC
CDR3 protein: CASSYSGGGMEQFF

V gene: TRBV11-2
D gene: -
clone size: -
J gene: TRBJ1-5
CDR3 DNA: TGTGCCAGCAGCTTAGATTGGGGGGATCAGCCCCAGCATTTT
CDR3 protein: CASSLDWGDQPQHF

V gene: TRBV27
D gene: -
clone size: -
J gene: TRBJ2-3
CDR3 DNA: TGTGCCAGCAGTTCCATAGGACGGGGGAGCACAGATACGCAGTATTTT
CDR3 protein: CASSSIGRGSTDTQYF

V gene: TRBV19
D gene: -
clone size: -
J gene: TRBJ2-7
CDR3 DNA: TGTGCCAGTAGTATAGCCAGGGTAGAGTCCTACGAGCAGTACTTC
CDR3 protein: CASSIARVESYEQYF

V gene: TRBV9
D gene: TRBD1
clone size: -
J gene: TRBJ1-3
CDR3 DNA: TGTGCCAGCAGCGTAGAGGGGGGACAGATCTCTGGAAACACCATATATTTT
CDR3 protein: CASSVEGGQISGNTIYF

V gene: TRBV19
D gene: TRBD2
clone size: -
J gene: TRBJ2-3
CDR3 DNA: TGTGCCAGTAGTTCGATACGACTAGCGGGAGGGCCAGATACGCAGTATTTT
CDR3 protein: CASSSIRLAGGPDTQYF

V gene: TRBV7-9
D gene: TRBD1
clone size: -
J gene: TRBJ2-7
CDR3 DNA: TGTGCCAGCAGCTTAGGGACAGGGGGCGTATACGAGCAGTACTTC
CDR3 protein: CASSLGTGGVYEQYF

V gene: TRBV7-9
D gene: TRBD2
clone size: -
J gene: TRBJ2-2
CDR3 DNA: TGTGCCAGCAGCTCCACAACTAGCGGGAGTCCCCCGAACACCGGGGAGCTGTTTTTT
CDR3 protein: CASSSTTSGSPPNTGELFF

V gene: TRBV19
D gene: TRBD2
clone size: -
J gene: TRBJ2-5
CDR3 DNA: TGTGCCAGTAGTATTAGCGGGAGAGAGGGAGAGACCCAGTACTTC
CDR3 protein: CASSISGREGETQYF